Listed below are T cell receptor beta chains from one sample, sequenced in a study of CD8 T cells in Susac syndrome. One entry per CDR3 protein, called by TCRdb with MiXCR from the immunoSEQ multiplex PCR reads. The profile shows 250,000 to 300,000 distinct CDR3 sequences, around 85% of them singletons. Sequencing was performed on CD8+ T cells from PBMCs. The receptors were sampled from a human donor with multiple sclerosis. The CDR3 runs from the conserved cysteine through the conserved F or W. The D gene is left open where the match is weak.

CDR3nt: TGTGCCAGCAGTTTGTTAGAGGTCCAGCCCCAGCATTTT; CDR3aa: CASSLLEVQPQHF; j_gene: TRBJ1-5; d_gene: NA; v_gene: TRBV28
CDR3nt: TGTGCCTGGAGTGCTTGGCAGGGGGCTGGTCGGTACGAGCAGTACTTC; CDR3aa: CAWSAWQGAGRYEQYF; j_gene: TRBJ2-7; d_gene: TRBD1; v_gene: TRBV30
CDR3nt: TGCGCCAGCAGCTGGACAGGGGTTCCCTACGAGCAGTACTTC; CDR3aa: CASSWTGVPYEQYF; j_gene: TRBJ2-7; d_gene: TRBD1; v_gene: TRBV5-1
CDR3nt: TGTGCCAGCAGCTTCGATTCCGGTTCGAGAGATTTC; CDR3aa: CASSFDSGSRDF; j_gene: TRBJ2-7; d_gene: NA; v_gene: TRBV7-9
CDR3nt: TGTGCCACCGGCCTTGCCTCCGGGGAGACCCAGTACTTC; CDR3aa: CATGLASGETQYF; j_gene: TRBJ2-5; d_gene: NA; v_gene: TRBV24-1
CDR3nt: TGTGCCAGCAGCCCCACCTCCACAGCGTATAACTATGGCTACACCTTC; CDR3aa: CASSPTSTAYNYGYTF; j_gene: TRBJ1-2; d_gene: NA; v_gene: TRBV28
CDR3nt: TGTGCCAGCAGCCCGAGGGTGGGACTAGCGGGATGGGATGAGCAGTTCTTC; CDR3aa: CASSPRVGLAGWDEQFF; j_gene: TRBJ2-1; d_gene: TRBD2; v_gene: TRBV14
CDR3nt: TGTGCCAGCAGCCACGGACTAGCGGGATTCTACGATACGCAGTATTTT; CDR3aa: CASSHGLAGFYDTQYF; j_gene: TRBJ2-3; d_gene: TRBD2; v_gene: TRBV7-9
CDR3nt: TGTGCCAGCAGCCATCCTACAGGTCCCTCGAGGTCCTACAATGAGCAGTTCTTC; CDR3aa: CASSHPTGPSRSYNEQFF; j_gene: TRBJ2-1; d_gene: NA; v_gene: TRBV4-2
CDR3nt: TGCATTTGCACGACAGATTATGGCTACACCTTC; CDR3aa: CICTTDYGYTF; j_gene: TRBJ1-2; d_gene: NA; v_gene: TRBV29-1
CDR3nt: TGTGCCAGCTCTTTTCAGCGGGACCTTTACAATGAGCAGTTCTTC; CDR3aa: CASSFQRDLYNEQFF; j_gene: TRBJ2-1; d_gene: TRBD2; v_gene: TRBV6-5
CDR3nt: TGTGCCAGCAGGCTGGCGGGGGATCAGCCCCAGCATTTT; CDR3aa: CASRLAGDQPQHF; j_gene: TRBJ1-5; d_gene: NA; v_gene: TRBV12-3/TRBV12-4
CDR3nt: TGTGCCAGCAGTGAATCAGGATCGGTCCCAGGGAGGACTAACTATGGCTACACCTTC; CDR3aa: CASSESGSVPGRTNYGYTF; j_gene: TRBJ1-2; d_gene: NA; v_gene: TRBV25-1
CDR3nt: TGTGCCAGCAGCATGGCAGACGCCTACGAGCAGTACTTC; CDR3aa: CASSMADAYEQYF; j_gene: TRBJ2-7; d_gene: NA; v_gene: TRBV5-5
CDR3nt: TGTGCCAGCAGTCCTACTAGCGGGAGCGAGCAGTACTTC; CDR3aa: CASSPTSGSEQYF; j_gene: TRBJ2-7; d_gene: TRBD2; v_gene: TRBV12-3/TRBV12-4
CDR3nt: TGTGCCAGCATGGGGGGGGAGCAGTACTTC; CDR3aa: CASMGGEQYF; j_gene: TRBJ2-7; d_gene: TRBD2; v_gene: TRBV28
CDR3nt: TGCGCCAGCAGCCAAGATGGGGAGACAGCCCACGGGGACTATGGCTACACCTTC; CDR3aa: CASSQDGETAHGDYGYTF; j_gene: TRBJ1-2; d_gene: NA; v_gene: TRBV4-3
CDR3nt: TGCAGCGTTGGTGCGCTGAATTACTACGAGCAGTACTTC; CDR3aa: CSVGALNYYEQYF; j_gene: TRBJ2-7; d_gene: NA; v_gene: TRBV29-1
CDR3nt: TGTGCCAGCAGTTTAACTAATCAGCCCCAGCATTTT; CDR3aa: CASSLTNQPQHF; j_gene: TRBJ1-5; d_gene: NA; v_gene: TRBV27
CDR3nt: TGTGCCAGCAGAGGACGGTCCGTGGCTAATGAAAAACTGTTTTTT; CDR3aa: CASRGRSVANEKLFF; j_gene: TRBJ1-4; d_gene: NA; v_gene: TRBV12-3/TRBV12-4